The 22 T cell receptor beta chains below were found in one sample sequenced in a study of graft-versus-host responses after intestinal transplantation. These receptors lack a known antigen. Generated by immunoSEQ multiplex PCR, the TCRdb table keeps only in-frame clones and is missing some. This sample has tens of thousands of clones; around 92% occur once, and the top ten carry more than 0.075%. The sequencing here drew on unstimulated CD4+ T cells sorted from spleen or lymph node cells, taken before intestinal transplant. These receptor sequences come from a human donor who received an intestinal transplant.

V is TRBV27 and J is TRBJ1-1; D is perhaps TRBD1 (6 bases). Per the germline V gene, CDR1 is MNHEY and CDR2 is SMNVEV (reference sequence). V lost 4 bases, J lost 1 base, and 10 bases lay in between. The CDR3 covers 14 residues. The CDR3 is CASSSLTGNTEAFF. For the CDR3, the DNA is TGTGCCAGCAGTTCCCTGACAGGGAACACTGAAGCTTTCTTT.

In this sample, this clone turned up once. This sequence joins TRBV20-1 and TRBJ2-3; D is perhaps TRBD1 (6 bases). The CDR3 sequence is 10 residues long. Germline V lookup: CDR1 DFQATT, CDR2 SNEGSKA (reference sequence). Trimming removed 7 bases at V and 6 bases at J, with 8 bases between. CDR3 region: CSVGADTQYF. CDR3 bases: TGCAGTGTGGGGGCCGATACGCAGTATTTT.

The chain carries TRBV6-6 and TRBJ1-1; D is undetermined. The CDR3 loop spans 12 amino acids. Germline CDR1 and CDR2: MNHNY and SVGAGI (reference sequence). With 2 bases removed from V and 3 bases from J, the gap between germline ends came to 4 bases. As DNA, the CDR3 is TGTGCCAGCAGTTACGCGGACACTGAAGCTTTCTTT. It translates to CASSYADTEAFF.

V is TRBV5-6 and J is TRBJ2-7; 8 bases match TRBD1. This CDR3 has 15 amino acids. Germline-derived CDR1 and CDR2 are SGHDT and YYEEEE. V was clipped by 4 bases and J by 1 base; unmatched bases: 7. The DNA of the CDR3 is TGTGCCAGCAGCCAAGGACAGGGAAGGTCCTACGAGCAGTACTTC. This sequence encodes CASSQGQGRSYEQYF.

On this clone: At one end, the junction sequence differs from germline, possibly due to a read error. CDR3 protein: CASSLAGQGANYGYTF. CDR3 DNA: TGTGCCAGCAGCCTAGCGGGACAGGGTGCGAACTATGGCTACACCTTC. The chain has TRBV7-8 and TRBJ1-2; the match to TRBD1 covers 9 bases. The CDR3 contains 16 residues. Looked up from germline, CDR1 is SGHVS and CDR2 is FQNEAQ.

The J gene is TRBJ2-6, the V gene TRBV6-4, with a tentative D call TRBD1 (6 bases). This CDR3 has 17 amino acids. Germline V gene lookup returns CDR1 MRHNA and CDR2 SNTAGT. Trimming cost V 2 bases and J 0 bases, with 11 bases left between them. This CDR3 reads CASSDRDTASGANVLTF. The CDR3 region has the DNA TGTGCCAGCAGTGACCGGGACACGGCCTCTGGGGCCAACGTCCTGACTTTC.

The rearrangement uses TRBV4-3 and TRBJ1-5, with no clear D. V was clipped by 0 bases and J by 3 bases, with 12 bases between them. This CDR3 has 16 residues. Germline assignment: CDR1 LGHNA and CDR2 YSLEER. CDR3 residues: CASSQEPPGFNQPQHF. The CDR3, as DNA: TGCGCCAGCAGCCAAGAGCCTCCGGGATTCAATCAGCCCCAGCATTTT.

For the CDR3, the DNA is TGTGCCAGCAGTCTCGGACAGGGGGCGTCGGTAGATACGCAGTATTTT. Protein: CASSLGQGASVDTQYF. The chain uses TRBV6-6 and TRBJ2-3; 11 bases line up with TRBD1. V lost 5 bases, J lost 5 bases, and 9 bases stayed unmatched. Germline CDR1 MNHNY, CDR2 SVGAGI (reference sequence). This CDR3 has 16 amino acids.

V is TRBV7-9 and J is TRBJ2-5, with D perhaps matching TRBD2 (6 bases). CDR1 is SEHNR, CDR2 FQNEAQ, per germline (reference sequence). This CDR3 is 13 amino acids long. The V and J ends lost 5 bases and 0 bases respectively, with 7 bases between them. In DNA form, the CDR3 reads TGTGCCAGCAGCCGGGGGTACCAAGAGACCCAGTACTTC. Translated, it gives CASSRGYQETQYF.

The rearrangement joins TRBV30 to TRBJ1-5; possibly TRBD1 for D (5 bases). CDR1 is GTSNPN and CDR2 is SVGIG in the germline V gene (reference sequence). The CDR3 sequence is 16 residues long. V was pared by 4 bases and J by 0 bases, with 16 bases between. The CDR3 nucleotides are TGTGCCTGGACCCCCCCAGGGCTTTTTAGCAATCAGCCCCAGCATTTT. Translating gives CAWTPPGLFSNQPQHF.

The rearrangement joins TRBV10-3 to TRBJ2-5; D is undetermined. CDR3 length: 12 residues. V lost 2 bases to trimming and J lost 12 bases, with 13 bases between them. CDR1 is ENHRY, CDR2 SYGVKD, per germline. The CDR3 region has the DNA TGTGCCATCAGTGAGGAGGAGATTGCCAAGTACTTC. The encoded protein is CAISEEEIAKYF.

This chain joins TRBV11-3 and TRBJ2-7; maybe TRBD2 (6 bases). The germline CDR1 and CDR2 sequences are SGHNT and YENEEA. The ends were cut back, 0 bases at V and 1 base at J, with 13 bases in the middle. CDR3 length: 16 amino acids. The CDR3 sequence: CASSLDQAGRSYEQYF. CDR3 sequence (DNA): TGTGCCAGCAGCTTAGATCAGGCAGGGAGGTCCTACGAGCAGTACTTC.

The V gene is TRBV19, the J gene TRBJ1-5; a weak D match, TRBD1 (6 bases). The germline CDR1 and CDR2 sequences are LNHDA and SQIVND (reference sequence). V lost 3 bases to trimming and J lost 6 bases, with 18 bases between them. The CDR3 is made up of 16 amino acids. CDR3 DNA: TGTGCCAGTAGTATTGGGGGAGGGGGGCCGAGTCAGCCCCAGCATTTT. As protein: CASSIGGGGPSQPQHF.

The V call is TRBV7-9, the J call TRBJ2-7, with a possible D match to TRBD1 (6 bases). V lost 3 bases and J 6 bases, leaving 21 bases between the germline ends. The CDR3 contains 16 residues. Germline V gene lookup returns CDR1 SEHNR and CDR2 FQNEAQ (reference sequence). The CDR3 region is CASSFRDTFLGSEQYF. The CDR3 DNA reads TGTGCCAGCAGCTTTCGGGACACCTTTTTAGGGTCCGAGCAGTACTTC.

The chain employs TRBV6-1 and TRBJ1-2; D not resolved. Trimming shortened V by 2 bases and J by 8 bases, and 12 bases separated the two germline ends. Germline V CDR1 and CDR2: MNHNS, SASEGT. The CDR3 totals 13 residues. CDR3 DNA sequence: TGTGCCAGCAGTGAATATTCGGGTCTCGGCTACACCTTC. This gives the protein CASSEYSGLGYTF.

The V gene is TRBV6-6, the J gene TRBJ1-2, with a weak D call TRBD1 (6 bases). This CDR3 region has 13 residues. V shed 5 bases and J shed 9 bases, with 16 bases lying between them. Germline V gives CDR1 MNHNY, CDR2 SVGAGI (reference sequence). CDR3 residues: CASSLDRPLSYTF. The CDR3 bases are TGTGCCAGCAGTCTAGACAGGCCTCTAAGCTACACCTTC.

The chain combines TRBV11-2 with TRBJ1-4; possibly TRBD1 for D (5 bases). The CDR3 runs to 12 residues. The V end lost 1 base, the J end lost 12 bases, and 9 bases lay between the germline ends. The V gene's germline CDR1 is SGHAT and CDR2 FQNNGV. CDR3 DNA: TGTGCCAGCAGCTTAGCAGGGAGGGAACTGTTTTTT. Protein: CASSLAGRELFF.

This chain joins TRBV5-1 and TRBJ1-2; D unresolved. Deletions cut 0 bases from V and 6 bases from J, with 15 bases between. The CDR3 runs 15 residues. From germline, CDR1 is SGHRS and CDR2 YFSETQ. CDR3 bases: TGCGCCAGCAGCTTGGAAGTACTTTCCTCCCATGGCTACACCTTC. Translation: CASSLEVLSSHGYTF.

J is TRBJ2-1 and V is TRBV7-2; 11 bases match TRBD2. Germline trimming cut 2 bases from V and 5 bases from J; bases unmatched to any gene: 5. Germline values: CDR1 SGHTA, CDR2 FQGNSA. The CDR3 has 16 residues. CDR3 bases: TGTGCCAGCAGCTTACTAGCGGGGGGCCTAAACAATGAGCAGTTCTTC. Its translation: CASSLLAGGLNNEQFF.

V and J are TRBV7-9 and TRBJ1-1, with TRBD1 matching 7 bases. With V trimmed by 6 bases and J by 9 bases, 7 bases remained unmatched. This CDR3 is built from 12 residues. Germline CDR1 SEHNR, CDR2 FQNEAQ (reference sequence). CDR3 coding DNA: TGTGCCAGCAGTTACTTACAGGGGCAAGCTTTCTTT. It codes for CASSYLQGQAFF.

Only one count was recorded for this clone. The V and J genes are TRBV7-8 and TRBJ2-7; a possible D gene is TRBD1 (7 bases). The V end was cut by 1 base, the J end by 2 bases, with 21 bases between. There are 18 residues in the CDR3. The germline gives CDR1 SGHVS, CDR2 FQNEAQ. CDR3 coding DNA: TGTGCCAGCAGCTTAGTGGCGGAGGGGGCAGTTTTAACCTACGAGCAGTACTTC. It specifies CASSLVAEGAVLTYEQYF.

CDR3 protein: CASSLQTGAAAYGYTF. Here the CDR3 DNA reads TGTGCCAGCTCACTGCAGACAGGCGCCGCGGCCTATGGCTACACCTTC. This chain uses TRBV18 with TRBJ1-2, with D tentatively TRBD1 (6 bases). Germline CDR1 KGHSH, CDR2 LQKENI. The CDR3 consists of 16 residues. V lost 4 bases and J lost 4, with 19 bases in between.